This T cell receptor beta chain came from a study of T cell responses to AZD1222 COVID-19 vaccine. For the study at large: Samples with a second dose at about 4 or about 12 weeks were pooled together.

Germline CDR1 and CDR2: SGHVS and FQNEAQ. J gave up 6 bases and V 4 bases, and 9 bases lay outside the gene matches. CDR3 length: 15 amino acids. Study findings and constraints: Rises in breadth and depth of Spike-specific TCRs came after two AZD1222 doses. Reportedly, nearly half of unique spike TCRs recognized epitopes outside B.1.351/B.1.1.7 mutations. It should be noted that donors were predominantly white British and more often female, and clonal diversity was possibly underestimated.

The table came from immunoSEQ multiplex PCR; TCRdb's copy has only in-frame clones and leaves some out. Among around 180,000 clones listed, almost 95% were seen once. Points on this clone: The antigen remains unidentified.

The receptor was isolated from an adult in good health. This chain links TRBV7-8 with TRBJ1-2; TRBD1 agrees at 9 bases. The specimen comprised peripheral blood, sampled on day 0 of AZD1222 vaccination. Here the CDR3 reads CASSSQAGTGNGYTF. The CDR3 coding sequence is TGTGCCAGCAGCTCACAGGCCGGGACAGGGAATGGCTACACCTTC.